The rows below give T cell receptor beta chains drawn from one sample of a study of human T cells and chemical hapten exposure. TCRdb redid the calling of the RACE reads with MiXCR, one entry per CDR3 protein. Of approximately 90,000 distinct CDR3 sequences in the sample, 8.5% are singletons; the top ten hold just over 2.5%. This specimen consisted of whole blood, obtained in connection with sensitization to the hapten diphenylcyclopropenone (DPC). All receptors come from a man between 35 and 55 years old with alopecia areata. Some clones in this sample may be carry-over from other donors' samples. The CDR3 runs from the conserved cysteine through the conserved F or W. D genes are given only for firm matches. Only some rows state a clone size, as once, few, many or a class for expanded clones.

V gene: TRBV12-3/TRBV12-4
D gene: -
clone size: many
J gene: TRBJ1-4
CDR3 DNA: TGTGCCAGCAGTTTAAAAGGAAAGGAAAAACTGTTTTTT
CDR3 protein: CASSLKGKEKLFF

V gene: TRBV20-1
D gene: TRBD1
clone size: -
J gene: TRBJ1-5
CDR3 DNA: TGCAGTGCTAGAGCGGACAGGGGGATCAATCAGCCCCAGCATTTT
CDR3 protein: CSARADRGINQPQHF

V gene: TRBV29-1
D gene: -
clone size: many
J gene: TRBJ1-3
CDR3 DNA: TGCAGCGTTGATGTAGGGGAAACTGGAAACACCATATATTTT
CDR3 protein: CSVDVGETGNTIYF

V gene: TRBV7-8
D gene: TRBD2
clone size: -
J gene: TRBJ2-3
CDR3 DNA: TGTGCCAGCAGCAGGAGAGGGACTAGCGGGATAGGAAATACGCAGTATTTT
CDR3 protein: CASSRRGTSGIGNTQYF

V gene: TRBV5-1
D gene: -
clone size: -
J gene: TRBJ2-1
CDR3 DNA: TGCGCCAGCAGCTTGGCCCTGCCGGATGAGCAGTTCTTC
CDR3 protein: CASSLALPDEQFF

V gene: TRBV3-1
D gene: -
clone size: many
J gene: TRBJ1-4
CDR3 DNA: TGTGCCAGCAGCTTACAGGGTGTAAAACTGTTTTTT
CDR3 protein: CASSLQGVKLFF

V gene: TRBV11-2
D gene: -
clone size: -
J gene: TRBJ2-1
CDR3 DNA: TGTGCCAGCAGCTTAGATCCAGGGGCGGTGAACAATGAGCAGTTCTTC
CDR3 protein: CASSLDPGAVNNEQFF

V gene: TRBV7-9
D gene: -
clone size: many
J gene: TRBJ2-1
CDR3 DNA: TGTGCCAGCTTACAGGACGGCGATGAGCAGTTCTTC
CDR3 protein: CASLQDGDEQFF

V gene: TRBV5-1
D gene: -
clone size: many
J gene: TRBJ2-1
CDR3 DNA: TGCGCCAGCAGCTATTTAGGTCAGGCCCTCTCCTACAATGAGCAGTTCTTC
CDR3 protein: CASSYLGQALSYNEQFF

V gene: TRBV20-1
D gene: TRBD2
clone size: -
J gene: TRBJ2-1
CDR3 DNA: TGCAGTGCTAGATTCGCGGGAGCGGTGTTAAATGAGCAGTTCTTC
CDR3 protein: CSARFAGAVLNEQFF

V gene: TRBV27
D gene: -
clone size: few
J gene: TRBJ2-2
CDR3 DNA: TGTGCCAGCAGTTTATACGGGGGCGCGAACACCGGGGAGCTGTTTTTT
CDR3 protein: CASSLYGGANTGELFF

V gene: TRBV28
D gene: -
clone size: many
J gene: TRBJ1-3
CDR3 DNA: TGTGCCAGCAGTCCGGTCAAGTGGGCTACTGGAAACACCATATATTTT
CDR3 protein: CASSPVKWATGNTIYF

V gene: TRBV6-5
D gene: -
clone size: many
J gene: TRBJ1-5
CDR3 DNA: TGTGCCAGCAGACCCCAGGGTAGGGATCAGCCCCAGCATTTT
CDR3 protein: CASRPQGRDQPQHF